Below, 12 T cell receptor beta chains from the same sample are listed, as sequenced in a study of beta chain features in type 1 diabetes. Their cognate antigens are unknown. Regarding the study as a whole: TCRB CDR3 length was moderately but significantly reduced in all four CD4+ subsets of Type 1 diabetes patients.

Expressed TCRB transcripts were sequenced after all isolated RNA was converted to cDNA. Here immunoSEQ multiplex PCR was the method, and the copy in TCRdb shows in-frame clones only, minus some. The sample holds around 140,000 clones, approximately 10% seen once. Specimen: central memory CD4+ T cells from blood. Receptor source: a man aged 25 to 40 with type 1 diabetes.

The rearrangement uses TRBV5-8 and TRBJ1-2; D is unresolved. CDR3 length: 13 residues. Germline V gene lookup returns CDR1 SGHTS and CDR2 YDEGEE. The V and J ends lost 5 bases and 6 bases respectively, with 14 bases between them. CDR3 region: CASSRDRADGYTF. The CDR3 nucleotides read TGTGCCAGCAGTCGCGACCGAGCGGATGGCTACACCTTC. The whole variable domain, filled in from reference TRBV5-8 and TRBJ1-2, reads EAGVTQSPTHLIKTRGQQATLRCSPISGHTSVYWYQQALGLGLQFLLWYDEGEERNRGNFPPRFSGRQFPNYSSELNVNALELEDSALYLCASSRDRADGYTFGSGTRLTVV.

This clone was recorded a few times. The V and J genes are TRBV4-3 and TRBJ1-1, with D possibly TRBD1 on 5 matching bases. Trimming stripped 1 base from V and 4 bases from J, with 10 bases between. CDR1 and CDR2 (germline): LGHNA, YSLEER. This CDR3 spans 14 amino acids. The CDR3 spells CASSQARGSTEAFF. Here the CDR3 DNA reads TGCGCCAGCAGCCAAGCAAGGGGTAGCACTGAAGCTTTCTTT.

This clone was found a few times. The chain has TRBV11-2 and TRBJ2-3; D perhaps matches TRBD2 (5 bases). V was trimmed by 5 bases and J by 7 bases, leaving 16 bases between them. Germline assignment: CDR1 SGHAT and CDR2 FQNNGV. The CDR3 contains 14 residues. CDR3 region: CASSLDFSGNTQYF. CDR3 in DNA: TGTGCCAGCAGCCTTGATTTTTCCGGGAATACGCAGTATTTT.

The chain recombines TRBV9 with TRBJ2-1; 13 bases map to TRBD2. Germline V gene sequence: CDR1 SGDLS, CDR2 YYNGEE. V was clipped by 3 bases and J by 2 bases; unmatched bases: 2. The CDR3 contains 16 residues. CDR3 nucleotide sequence: TGTGCCAGCAGCGAAGGACTAGCGGGGGCCTACAATGAGCAGTTCTTC. The encoded protein is CASSEGLAGAYNEQFF. Drawing the rest from reference TRBV9 and TRBJ2-1, the complete variable domain is DSGVTQTPKHLITATGQRVTLRCSPRSGDLSVYWYQQSLDQGLQFLIQYYNGEERAKGNILERFSAQQFPDLHSELNLSSLELGDSALYFCASSEGLAGAYNEQFFGPGTRLTVL.

This clone was seen at least ten times. The rearrangement uses TRBV30 and TRBJ1-6; TRBD1 matches 7 bases. The CDR3 has 15 residues. With V trimmed by 7 bases and J by 0 bases, 6 bases remained unmatched. Germline V lookup: CDR1 GTSNPN, CDR2 SVGIG (reference sequence). CDR3 nucleotide sequence: TGTGCCTCGCGGACAGGCCTCTCCTATAATTCACCCCTCCACTTT. It translates to CASRTGLSYNSPLHF. Using reference TRBV30 and TRBJ1-6 for the parts outside the CDR3, the full variable domain is SQTIHQWPATLVQPVGSPLSLECTVEGTSNPNLYWYRQAAGRGLQLLFYSVGIGQISSEVPQNLSASRPQDRQFILSSKKLLLSDSGFYLCASRTGLSYNSPLHFGNGTRLTVT.

This clone has a handful of counts. The chain joins TRBV30 to TRBJ2-6, with TRBD1 as a possible D gene (7 bases). Germline V gives CDR1 GTSNPN, CDR2 SVGIG (reference sequence). The CDR3 consists of 12 residues. V lost 4 bases and J 13 bases, leaving 14 bases between the germline ends. The CDR3 DNA follows: TGTGCCTGGAATCGCGGGACAGAGGTCCTGACTTTC. Amino acid sequence: CAWNRGTEVLTF.

The J gene is TRBJ2-7, the V gene TRBV7-9, with unresolved D. Germline-derived CDR1 and CDR2 are SEHNR and FQNEAQ (reference sequence). The CDR3 totals 15 residues. Trimming pared 4 bases from V and 2 bases from J, leaving 15 bases between. The CDR3 DNA is TGTGCCAGCAGCTCGACATCTGGGTCCCCCTACGAGCAGTACTTC. Encoded protein: CASSSTSGSPYEQYF.

This clone was detected only a few times. This sequence joins TRBV6-6 and TRBJ2-7; D gene unclear. In germline, CDR1 is MNHNY, CDR2 SVGAGI (reference sequence). The CDR3 consists of 14 residues. The germline V and J ends were trimmed by 0 bases and 5 bases, with 11 bases remaining between them. The CDR3 DNA reads as TGTGCCAGCAGTTACTCTGGCGGCGGCAACGAGCAGTACTTC. This codes for CASSYSGGGNEQYF.

The table lists this clone with a few counts. The genes are TRBV5-1 and TRBJ1-1, with 8 bases aligning to TRBD1. The CDR3 runs 15 residues. The germline CDR1 and CDR2 sequences are SGHRS and YFSETQ. The V gene end was trimmed by 1 base and the J gene end by 2 bases; junction bases not matched to a gene: 4. CDR3 residues: CASSLTGGGNTEAFF. The CDR3, as DNA: TGCGCCAGCAGCTTGACAGGGGGTGGAAACACTGAAGCTTTCTTT.

The table lists this clone with a few counts. The chain uses TRBV4-3 and TRBJ1-1; D not resolved. The CDR3 loop spans 14 amino acids. The germline CDR1 and CDR2 sequences are LGHNA and YSLEER. The germline V and J ends were trimmed by 6 bases and 0 bases, with 11 bases remaining between them. CDR3 sequence reads: CASRGVTMNTEAFF. CDR3 DNA: TGCGCCAGCAGGGGAGTAACTATGAACACTGAAGCTTTCTTT.

The chain employs TRBV9 and TRBJ2-1; 7 bases agree with TRBD1. CDR3 length: 14 amino acids. The germline CDR1 and CDR2 sequences are SGDLS and YYNGEE. Trimming removed 1 base from V and 6 bases from J; junction bases left unmatched: 4. In DNA, the CDR3 is TGTGCCAGCAGCGTAAGACCAGGGGGCAATGAGCAGTTCTTC. Protein sequence: CASSVRPGGNEQFF.

The chain has TRBV29-1 and TRBJ2-5; D remains ambiguous. Per the germline V gene, CDR1 is SQVTM and CDR2 is ANQGSEA. CDR3 length: 15 residues. V was clipped by 3 bases and J by 2 bases, with 16 bases between them. This CDR3 is CSVDSPWLPQETQYF. The CDR3 DNA follows: TGCAGCGTTGACTCTCCCTGGCTGCCACAAGAGACCCAGTACTTC.